The entry below gives a single T cell receptor (beta chain) sequence along with its context. It lacks a known antigen. Per-base qualities were not stored, and no clone one base away is much larger. This specimen belongs to a study of shared clonotypes between healthy human individuals (dated by TCRdb to the early 2020s). General notes on the study: The cohort comprised a couple of women and three men aged 18 to 49 years. For each donor, three plates each were used for CD4 naive and CD4 memory, two plates were used for CD8 naive, and one plate was used for CD8 memory. To estimate repertoire size and how much clonotypes are shared between individuals, the study performed deep sequencing of blood TCR repertoires from a handful of healthy adults. To increase sequencing depth and limit assay-specific biases, different laboratories used diverse techniques to prepare libraries and sequence TCR repertoires. Each donor's leukapheresis produced roughly between about 0.8 and 8.9 billion PBMCs. General findings and caveats noted by the study authors: Sampling was limited to blood, and TCR repertoires in tissue likely differ from TCR repertoires in blood. Compared with non-shared clonotypes, the clonotypes found in all four sorted-subset donors had higher generation probabilities. Because the study included only a small number of donors, the genetic and exposure-history diversity represented was limited. Pairwise subsampling indicated that sequencing depth was expected to affect the degree of clonotype sharing among donors. Rarefaction of sorted-subset datasets indicated incomplete sequencing despite the large sequencing depth. Across several donors, roughly 5% of naive CD4, around 3.3% of naive CD8, under 2.5% of memory CD4, and roughly 0.4% of memory CD8 clonotypes were shared. Estimated clonotype richness was generally larger for naive than for memory subsets.

Including the terminal cysteine and phenylalanine, the CDR3 comprises 12 residues. Only CDR3 DNA remains: 36 bases, in frame from the first base. The germline V gene sets CDR1 to MDHEN and CDR2 to SYDVKM. Trimming costs V 4 bases and J 5 bases, and their ends lie 8 bases apart. Using the deep immunoSEQ assay, TCR CDR3 regions were amplified from genomic DNA by multiplex PCR. Extracted genomic DNA from each cell subset was distributed evenly across all wells of several immunoSEQ 96-well plates, and each plate was treated as a replicate. For sorted subsets, approximately 210 ng of genomic DNA, equivalent to tens of thousands of T cell genomes, went into each replicate PCR. Purified libraries were measured with a Qubit 3.0 fluorometer, size-checked on a Bioanalyzer 2100, and measured again with the KAPA Library Quantification kit. Every immunoSEQ 96-well plate was sequenced on a separate single-read 150-cycle Illumina NextSeq 550 flow cell. The paper's processing steps were these. The immunoSEQ output contained only junctional sequences without quality scores, so filtering could not match that applied to full-length reads. Sequences were annotated with PyIR, a Python wrapper for IgBLAST v1.9, using IMGT germline references to assign V/J genes and CDR3. Reads were filtered out if the reads had weak V/J assignments (E-value above 1e-6), no CDR3, stop codons, out-of-frame junctions, or ambiguous translated residues. A V3J clonotype was defined by an identical inferred V gene, J gene, and CDR3 amino acid sequence. Percentage overlap between repertoires was computed as shared unique clonotypes divided by the size of the smaller repertoire. Three approaches were used to assess repertoire richness: RTK rarefaction, the Chao1 estimator, and Recon v2.1 estimates of unobserved clonotypes. Generation probabilities were computed with OLGA for all TCRbeta clonotypes obtained by the gDNA method from four donors. This immuneACCESS table, as held by TCRdb, lists in-frame sequences with V and J called but not all clones. Of the missing ones, under half trace to an unresolved V gene in checked studies; the others have no known cause. That table furnishes V, J and clone size, whereas the DNA furnished D and trimming. The sample table contains 1,400,000 or so clones; only one count was recorded for approximately 98.5% of them. The ten largest clones add up to 0.36% of the sample.

The donors were healthy, HIV-negative adults with no recently reported acute infections or vaccinations. Every donor was a Caucasian adult residing in Nashville, Tennessee, USA. Magnetic negative selection was used to enrich CD4+ T cells, after which naive cells were positively selected on CD45RA and the negative fraction became the memory subset. Blood was obtained by leukapheresis, after which PBMCs were separated by Ficoll-Histopaque density gradient centrifugation and cryopreserved in liquid nitrogen vapor phase. Purity and quantity of every magnetically sorted T cell population were checked by analytical flow cytometry. Genomic DNA was isolated from every sorted fraction and measured by UV absorbance on a Nanodrop 2000c.

The chain links TRBV28 with TRBJ1-1; there is no confident call for the D gene. Sample: naive CD4+ T cells sorted from blood. In light of the paper, this sample's cell subset or site label describes: CD45RA+ positively selected. This TCR derives from a man aged 30 to 45 in good health. The nucleotides are TGTGCCAGCAGTTCTGGGAAGACTGAAGCTTTCTTT. This gives the protein CASSSGKTEAFF.